A single sample is the source of the 6 T cell receptor beta chains below, sequenced in a study of blood T cell repertoires in COVID-19 (dated by TCRdb to 2018 to 2021). Library prep was done by the immunoSEQ multiplex PCR assay. TCRdb took over this immuneACCESS table, retaining in-frame rearrangements with V and J assigned. Such tables are incomplete; in checked studies, under half of the missing clones stem from an unresolved V gene, and the remainder is unexplained. This sample has about 190,000 clones in its table, and 75% to 80% of those were observed once. The ten largest clonotypes hold 26% of the sample. Sequencing was done on a sample of peripheral blood. These receptors all stem from a woman aged 65 to 85 with acute or convalescent COVID-19.

The rearrangement uses TRBV15 and TRBJ2-7; 7 bases match TRBD1. The trim removed 3 bases at V and 2 bases at J, leaving 10 bases unmatched. Germline assignment: CDR1 LNHNV and CDR2 YYDKDF (reference sequence). CDR3 length equals 16 residues. Written as DNA, the CDR3 is TGTGCCACCAGCAGGGAGCGAGGGGGCCTAACCTACGAGCAGTACTTC. Amino acid sequence: CATSRERGGLTYEQYF.

This clone was found a few times. This chain connects TRBV2 to TRBJ2-5; the match to TRBD2 covers 9 bases. Germline CDR1 and CDR2: SNHLY and FYNNEI. This CDR3 is 15 amino acids long. V was pared by 2 bases and J by 5 bases, with 6 bases of the junction left unmatched. The DNA for the CDR3 is TGTGCCAGCAGTGAAAATAGCGGGAGCGGTGAGACCCAGTACTTC. Translated: CASSENSGSGETQYF.

The chain recombines TRBV27 with TRBJ1-5; 8 nucleotides line up with TRBD1. The germline V gene has CDR1 MNHEY and CDR2 SMNVEV (reference sequence). J lost 9 bases, V lost 5 bases, and 9 bases had no gene match. The CDR3 is made up of 14 amino acids. The CDR3 region is CASSPGQGIGPQHF. The CDR3 nucleotides are TGTGCCAGCAGTCCCGGACAGGGTATAGGGCCCCAGCATTTT.

V and J are TRBV18 and TRBJ2-7, with a weak D call TRBD1 (5 bases). Per germline, CDR1 KGHSH and CDR2 LQKENI. The CDR3 covers 14 residues. V was cut by 6 bases and J by 5 bases, with 17 bases left in between. The CDR3 DNA reads TGTGCCAGCTCGCAGGATCGACAGAAAAACGAGCAGTACTTC. This encodes CASSQDRQKNEQYF.

J is TRBJ2-5 and V is TRBV5-6; D is ambiguous. The V gene lost 3 bases and the J gene lost 5 bases, with 11 bases spanning the gap. There are 13 residues in the CDR3. CDR1 SGHDT and CDR2 YYEEEE come from the germline V gene. The CDR3 DNA sequence: TGTGCCAGCAGCTACTCCGGCGGTGAGACCCAGTACTTC. It specifies CASSYSGGETQYF.

This clone has only one observation. This chain uses TRBV6-1 with TRBJ2-4, with 9 bases identical to TRBD1. V dropped 1 base and J dropped 1; count of bases not matched to a gene: 8. CDR3 length: 18 residues. The V gene's germline CDR1 is MNHNS and CDR2 SASEGT. The CDR3 DNA reads TGTGCCAGCAGTGAAGGTCCGGACAGGGGTGCTGCCAAAAACATTCAGTACTTC. It is translated as CASSEGPDRGAAKNIQYF.